This T cell receptor (beta chain) was observed in a study of cytomegalovirus exposure and HLA in healthy donors. Study information: Across 300 to 400 genotyped donors, roughly 80% landed in the Caucasian-associated ancestry cluster. Study findings and constraints: Sequences of the TCR beta chain were said to predict the HLA-A and HLA-B alleles of most subjects accurately. A prior analysis recorded that most TCR beta V segments were productive about 87% or about 30% of the time. Association with HLA alleles at 0.05 false discovery rate was found for 15,000 to 20,000 TCR beta sequences in a later analysis.

Details on this clone: Antigen unknown. Germline is not matched at one junction end, which may reflect a read error.

PCR used 60 Vbeta primers and 13 Jbeta primers. Profiled with immunoSEQ multiplex PCR; TCRdb holds only in-frame clones, not every one. The sample table includes around 76,000 clones. This TCR derives from a boy between 10 and 17 years old in good health and CMV-seronegative. The sample was PBMCs.

The CDR3 loop reads CASSYKRDSSDNEQFF. The CDR3 region has the DNA TGTGCCAGCAGTTACAAACGGGACAGCTCCGACAATGAGCAGTTCTTC. The chain carries TRBV6-5 and TRBJ2-1; 7 bases line up with TRBD1. Germline V gene sequence: CDR1 MNHEY, CDR2 SVGAGI. The CDR3 loop spans 16 amino acids.